The clone carrying this TCR beta chain has ten or more counts. This sample stems from a study of T cells in Graves' hyperthyroidism and ophthalmopathy. Regions amplified from RNA transcripts were the TCR beta CDR3 regions. HTBI primers were the set used in a first-round RT-PCR of the TCR CDR3. TCRdb independently ran MiXCR on the multiplex PCR reads; one entry per CDR3 protein. The profile shows about 290,000 distinct CDR3 sequences, roughly 20% of them singletons. Germline loops: CDR1 DFQATT, CDR2 SNEGSKA (reference sequence). The CDR3 covers 15 residues. Trimming pared 6 bases from V and 1 base from J, leaving 19 bases between.

The source of this sequence is a man between 45 and 60 years old with Graves' ophthalmopathy. Specimen: blood. The V and J genes are TRBV20-1 and TRBJ2-7; the D gene could be TRBD1 or TRBD2 (5 bases each). The CDR3 region is CSALGTEVPSYEQYF. CDR3 DNA sequence: TGCAGTGCCCTAGGGACCGAAGTTCCATCCTACGAGCAGTACTTC.